The present T cell receptor (beta chain) was sequenced within a study of monozygotic twins with inflammatory bowel disease (dated by TCRdb to the late 2010s). A note on the overall study: In total, roughly 30 monozygotic twin pairs made up the full study: 19 Danish pairs, all IBD-discordant, plus nine German pairs, of which four were IBD-concordant and five were IBD-discordant. The search for disease-associated traits relied mainly on comparing IBD patients with their genetically identical healthy co-twins within discordant pairs. Each individual had, on average, about 151 000 unique TCRalpha sequences and 181 000 unique TCRbeta sequences available for analysis. Overall study outcomes, separate from this receptor: Fewer clonotypes were shared with other individuals by IBD patients than by healthy twins, most markedly in patients showing signs of disease activity. Because patients were on differing immunosuppressive treatments, the repertoires may have picked up extra background noise and inter-individual variability. No difference in repertoire similarity was observed between concordant and discordant twins, possibly owing to limited statistical power. Distinction between different T cell subtypes could not be achieved in the analysis. Measured by the inverse Simpson index, TCRbeta repertoire diversity was lower in IBD patients than in their healthy co-twins. No single strong signal or clonotype linked to IBD turned up in the results, so the idea that one exists was not supported.

The CDR3 covers 15 residues, taking in both the cysteine and the phenylalanine. No DNA is listed. As encoded in the germline V gene, CDR1 is MDHEN while CDR2 is SYDVKM. From each donor, an approximately 2.7 ml peripheral blood sample was collected into PAXgene tubes and kept at -80 degrees C. Without any T cell sorting, total RNA was extracted from whole blood using the PAXgene blood miRNA kit on an automated QIAcube. Deep TCRalpha and TCRbeta repertoire profiling with unique molecular barcoding was performed on peripheral blood of monozygotic twin pairs concordant or discordant for inflammatory bowel disease. Smoking habits were recorded for all twin pairs, and each individual was classified as a current, former or never smoker. Library preparation was by 5' RACE. Preparation of each TCR library used 3,000 to 3,500 ng of total RNA. For each sample, cDNA synthesis was carried out in eight separate reactions using SMARTScribe reverse transcriptase. During cDNA synthesis, template switching was used to introduce unique molecular identifiers that contained a 6-nucleotide sample barcode. Amplification of TCRalpha and TCRbeta cDNA involved two nested PCRs of 16 and 9 cycles, and each PCR was followed by bead purification. Before amplification, the cDNA was treated with uracil DNA-glycosylase and purified using the QIAquick PCR purification kit. The second PCR added Illumina TruSeq-compatible adapters along with sample-specific barcodes. Library quality and concentration were assessed using TapeStation and Qubit, and roughly 5.5 ng of each library was pooled. The pooled libraries were sequenced with 2 x 100 bp reads and custom sequencing primers on an Illumina HiSeq2500 single-index Rapid Run. Per the source publication's procedure: UMI-based consensus assembly with MiGEC version 1.2.6 was used to correct PCR and sequencing errors. MiXCR version 2.1.1 was used to carry out V(D)J alignment, clonotype assembly and CDR3 extraction. Normalisation of gene usage, clonotype sharing and MAIT/NKT TCR abundance was achieved by analysing the top 1000, 10 000 and 20 000 clonotypes per sample. After downsampling to 27 000 UMIs, diversity was calculated as the inverse Simpson index using the vegan R package. Paired Mann-Whitney U tests on discordant twin pairs were used, with Benjamini-Hochberg multiple-testing correction. TCRdb reprocessed the reads, so every CDR3 protein sequence counts as one entry and DNA is not shown. The V and J calls here are based on TCRdb, not the publication. The sample table on file contains roughly 160,000 distinct CDR3 sequences. Clones ranked in the top ten supply 2% to 3% of the sample.

In regard to this clonotype: Its specific antigen is unknown.

Sample: blood. The rearrangement joined TRBV28 to TRBJ2-2; TCRdb's assignment of TRBD2 cannot be checked, as there is no DNA. This receptor was obtained from a human donor with ulcerative colitis or Crohn's disease, or a healthy co-twin of an affected twin (not recorded which). CDR3 reads: CASSLSGRKGGELFF.